This T cell receptor (beta chain) was sequenced for a study of OX40 agonist ivuxolimab in advanced cancers. The germline CDR1 and CDR2 sequences are LNHDA and SQIVND (reference sequence). V shed 8 bases and J shed 0 bases, with 17 bases lying between them. This CDR3 is 16 amino acids long. The assay was immunoSEQ multiplex PCR, and TCRdb's table has in-frame clones only and misses some. The sample carries about 48,000 clones, 89% recorded once. This sample comprised CD4+ or CD8+ T cells sorted from blood, obtained in a trial of the OX40 agonist ivuxolimab. The source of this sequence is an adult with an advanced solid tumor such as melanoma, head and neck, liver or kidney cancer. The V call is TRBV19, the J call TRBJ1-5; no reliable D call. The DNA for the CDR3 is TGTGCCAGTGCCCCCGAGGCCTCGGATAGCAATCAGCCCCAGCATTTT. It is translated as CASAPEASDSNQPQHF.